This TCR beta chain was sequenced for a study of T-cell reconstitution after alpha-beta-depleted transplantation in children. Unique molecular identifiers tagged the TCRbeta library. MiXCR, applied by TCRdb to the PCR reads, yields one record per CDR3 protein. Of 800,000 to 1,000,000 distinct CDR3 sequences in the sample, under 30% are singletons; the top ten hold about 28%. Trimming took 3 bases from V and 2 from J, leaving 10 bases between them. CDR3 size: 14 residues. This chain connects TRBV12-3 or TRBV12-4 to TRBJ1-1; D remains unclear. This specimen consisted of PBMCs, mostly from graft donor cells, obtained 360 days after TCRalphabeta/CD19-depleted stem cell transplant. The receptor's source is a boy in the first two years of life who had a stem cell transplant for SCID, so the T cells may come from the graft donor. The chain's CDR3 is CASSFWRENTEAFF. As DNA, the CDR3 is TGTGCCAGCAGTTTTTGGCGGGAAAACACTGAAGCTTTCTTT.